This T cell receptor (beta chain) was sequenced for a study of cytomegalovirus exposure and HLA in healthy donors. Use of 60 Vbeta and 13 Jbeta primers characterized the PCR. Method: immunoSEQ multiplex PCR; TCRdb's copy keeps in-frame clones and lacks some. In all, the sample yields about 84,000 clones. In germline, CDR1 is LNHDA, CDR2 SQIVND (reference sequence). V lost 4 bases, J lost 5 bases, and 12 bases lay in between. This CDR3 is built from 13 residues. Sample: PBMCs. V usage is TRBV19 and J usage is TRBJ2-7; TRBD2 is a possible D gene (6 bases). The clonotype was recovered from a man aged 50 to 60 in good health and CMV-seronegative. The CDR3 here is CASSTRRAHEQYF. The DNA of the CDR3 is TGTGCCAGTAGTACGCGGAGGGCCCACGAGCAGTACTTC.